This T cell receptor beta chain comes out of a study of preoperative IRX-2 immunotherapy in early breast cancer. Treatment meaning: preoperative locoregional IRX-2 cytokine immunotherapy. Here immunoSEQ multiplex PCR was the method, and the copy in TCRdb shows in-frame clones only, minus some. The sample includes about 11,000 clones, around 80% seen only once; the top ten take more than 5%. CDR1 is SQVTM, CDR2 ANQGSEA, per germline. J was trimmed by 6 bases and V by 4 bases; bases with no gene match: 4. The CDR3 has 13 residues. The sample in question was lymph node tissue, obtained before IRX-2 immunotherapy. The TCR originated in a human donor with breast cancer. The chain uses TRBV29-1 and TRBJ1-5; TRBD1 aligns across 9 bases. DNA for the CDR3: TGCAGCGTTGCGGGACAGGGCGGTCAGCCCCAGCATTTT. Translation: CSVAGQGGQPQHF.